This entry lists 14 T cell receptor beta chains sequenced from one sample in a study of regulatory T cells in long-lasting Graves disease. Stated time point: newly diagnosed GD, antithyroid drugs for less than 3 months. The TCR library was prepared using RNA isolated from PBMCs. Assembly of TCR beta libraries relied on iRepertoire HTBI primers together with Arm-PCR of CDR3 regions. TCRdb redid the calling of the multiplex PCR reads with MiXCR, one entry per CDR3 protein. The sample holds under 300,000 distinct CDR3 sequences, 20% to 25% seen once. This specimen was peripheral blood mononuclear cells (PBMCs), taken at new diagnosis, from a patient treated with antithyroid drugs. These receptors were obtained from a female donor with Graves disease.

This chain links TRBV7-2 with TRBJ1-4; D remains ambiguous. The CDR3 length is 14 residues. From germline, CDR1 is SGHTA and CDR2 FQGNSA. Trimming stripped 2 bases from V and 4 bases from J, with 8 bases between. The CDR3 region has the DNA TGTGCCAGCAGCTTACGTCGGCATAATGAAAAACTGTTTTTT. This codes for CASSLRRHNEKLFF.

This clonotype was detected ten times or more. The chain's CDR3 is CASSGTQGKPQHF. The DNA of the CDR3 is TGTGCCAGCAGTGGGACGCAGGGAAAGCCCCAGCATTTT. V gene TRBV12-3 or TRBV12-4 combines with J gene TRBJ1-5; D is perhaps TRBD1 (5 bases). V dropped 5 bases and J dropped 8 bases, with 13 bases sitting between them. CDR3 length equals 13 residues.

This rearrangement joins TRBV6-2 or TRBV6-3 to TRBJ2-3, with 9 positions matching TRBD2. CDR3 length: 16 amino acids. V shed 4 bases, J shed 5 bases, and the junction held 10 bases outside the gene matches. Germline lookup yields CDR1 MNHEY and CDR2 SVGEGT. The CDR3 spells CASSSRRGGLQDTQYF. In nucleotides, the CDR3 is TGTGCCAGCAGTTCTCGGCGGGGGGGCCTTCAAGATACGCAGTATTTT.

The CDR3 DNA reads TGTGCCAGTAGTGACAGGGGGCAGTGGGGAAACACCATATATTTT. It specifies CASSDRGQWGNTIYF. The chain employs TRBV19 and TRBJ1-3, with 10 positions matching TRBD1. Germline CDR1 LNHDA, CDR2 SQIVND (reference sequence). The CDR3 has 15 amino acids. Trimming at V came to 5 bases and at J to 4 bases, leaving 5 bases not matched to a gene. The complete variable domain, with remaining parts taken from reference TRBV19 and TRBJ1-3, reads DGGITQSPKYLFRKEGQNVTLSCEQNLNHDAMYWYRQDPGQGLRLIYYSQIVNDFQKGDIAEGYSVSREKKESFPLTVTSAQKNPTAFYLCASSDRGQWGNTIYFGEGSWLTVV.

The gene calls are TRBV7-3 and TRBJ2-6; 8 bases agree with TRBD1. This CDR3 is built from 18 residues. The germline gives CDR1 SGHTA, CDR2 FQGTGA. Unmatched junction bases numbered 7, after V lost 3 bases and J lost 0 bases. The CDR3 sequence is CASSFRGQAYSGANVLTF. DNA of the CDR3: TGTGCCAGCAGCTTTAGGGGACAGGCCTACTCTGGGGCCAACGTCCTGACTTTC.

Details on this clonotype: A far larger clone is only one base removed, so a read error is likely. The final CDR3 position lacks the conserved phenylalanine or tryptophan, pointing to a likely read error. V usage is TRBV11-2 and J usage is TRBJ2-1; 8 bases line up with TRBD2. The ends lost 2 bases at V and 4 bases at J; junction bases unmatched: 4. The V gene's germline CDR1 is SGHAT and CDR2 FQNNGV. The CDR3 has 15 residues. Here the CDR3 reads CASSLSGGVYNEQFS. CDR3 coding DNA: TGTGCCAGCAGCTTATCCGGGGGGGTATACAATGAGCAGTTCTCC.

Regarding this clonotype: With a much larger clone just one base away, this may be a read error. This chain connects TRBV6-2 or TRBV6-3 to TRBJ2-3; 8 bases map to TRBD1. V lost 2 bases and J lost 1; bases outside the gene matches: 2. CDR1 and CDR2 (germline): MNHEY, SVGEGT. This CDR3 is built from 15 residues. CDR3 nucleotides: TGTGCCAGCAGTTACCGGGACAGGCGCACAGATACGCAGTATTTT. Its protein is CASSYRDRRTDTQYF.

This clonotype showed up many times. The chain recombines TRBV12-3 or TRBV12-4 with TRBJ2-1; 13 bases match TRBD2. CDR3 length equals 16 residues. V dropped 5 bases and J dropped 5; count of bases not matched to a gene: 6. CDR3 in amino acids: CASSRYGLAGDNEQFF. DNA of the CDR3: TGTGCCAGCAGTAGATACGGACTAGCGGGGGACAATGAGCAGTTCTTC.

This clonotype was picked up many times. The chain links TRBV24-1 to TRBJ1-1, with D perhaps matching TRBD1 (5 bases). V was trimmed by 3 bases and J by 4 bases, leaving 11 bases between them. The length of the CDR3 is 14 residues. Germline loops: CDR1 KGHDR, CDR2 SFDVKD. The CDR3 protein is CATSDADSITEAFF. The CDR3 coding sequence is TGTGCCACCAGTGATGCCGACAGTATCACTGAAGCTTTCTTT.

This clonotype occurred many times. A read error may be the cause here, since a much bigger clone is one base away. The rearrangement uses TRBV5-1 and TRBJ1-4, with a weak D call TRBD1 (6 bases). The CDR3 spans 14 residues. In germline, CDR1 is SGHRS, CDR2 YFSETQ. The V and J ends lost 2 bases and 10 bases respectively, with 15 bases between them. CDR3 region: CASSLTGMDGKLFF. In DNA form, the CDR3 reads TGCGCCAGCAGCTTAACAGGGATGGATGGAAAACTGTTTTTT.

This clonotype was seen ten or more times. The chain recombines TRBV2 with TRBJ2-5; tentatively, D is TRBD1 (6 bases). Trimming stripped 2 bases from V and 5 bases from J, with 18 bases between. From germline, CDR1 is SNHLY and CDR2 FYNNEI. This CDR3 is built from 16 residues. In DNA form, the CDR3 reads TGTGCCAGCAGTGAAAGTTCAGGGGCCAAAACCGAGACCCAGTACTTC. This encodes CASSESSGAKTETQYF.

The rearrangement uses TRBV7-2 and TRBJ1-1; D unclear. Germline lookup yields CDR1 SGHTA and CDR2 FQGNSA. CDR3 length equals 13 residues. Trimming shortened V by 5 bases and J by 5 bases, and 12 bases separated the two germline ends. The CDR3 sequence: CASSPFLRTEAFF. The CDR3 nucleotides are TGTGCCAGCAGCCCCTTTTTGCGGACTGAAGCTTTCTTT.

This clonotype was detected ten times or more. Its ends do not fully match the called genes, so a read error is possible. The chain recombines TRBV5-1 with TRBJ2-7; no clear D gene. Per the germline V gene, CDR1 is SGHRS and CDR2 is YFSETQ. CDR3 length equals 11 residues. The CDR3 here is CASRGGYEQYF. CDR3 DNA sequence: TGTGCCAGCCGTGGCGGATACGAGCAGTACTTC.

This clonotype was found many times. The chain couples TRBV13 to TRBJ2-3, with 8 bases that match TRBD1. Germline assignment: CDR1 PRHDT and CDR2 FYEKMQ (reference sequence). Germline trimming cut 7 bases from V and 1 base from J; bases unmatched to any gene: 10. CDR3 length: 16 amino acids. CDR3 region: CASTKTGESGTDTQYF. The DNA for the CDR3 is TGTGCCAGCACCAAGACAGGGGAATCCGGCACAGATACGCAGTATTTT.